This T cell receptor beta chain was found in a study of OX40 agonist ivuxolimab in advanced cancers. Assay: immunoSEQ multiplex PCR; the TCRdb copy retains only in-frame clones and omits some. The sample has roughly 64,000 clones; about 90% are singletons. V dropped 0 bases and J dropped 15 bases, with 19 bases sitting between them. The CDR3 is 15 amino acids. Germline lookup yields CDR1 SGHDT and CDR2 YYEEEE. The chain is built from TRBV5-6 and TRBJ1-6; D might be TRBD1 (5 bases). The receptor's source is an adult with an advanced solid tumor such as melanoma, head and neck, liver or kidney cancer. Specimen: CD4+ or CD8+ T cells sorted from blood, collected in a trial of the OX40 agonist ivuxolimab. CDR3 residues: CASSLEGTGVYRLHF. The CDR3 region has the DNA TGTGCCAGCAGCTTGGAGGGGACTGGGGTTTATCGCCTCCACTTT.